These 31 T cell receptor beta chains originate from one sample sequenced in a study of CD8+ T cells in alopecia areata. Once RNA had been extracted, it was reverse transcribed into cDNA to act as the sequencing template. TCRdb's table, derived via immunoSEQ multiplex PCR, lists solely in-frame clones and lacks some. The sample shows 180,000 or so clones, 53% of them seen only once. The treatment denotes: oral pan-JAK inhibitor, 5-10 mg twice daily. Sample: CD8+ T cells sorted from blood, taken at week 24, from a patient treated with tofacitinib. Source of these receptors: a human donor with alopecia areata.

The rearrangement uses TRBV7-6 and TRBJ1-4; D is possibly TRBD1 (5 bases). There are 14 residues in the CDR3. Germline CDR1 reads SGHVS; CDR2 reads FNYEAQ. The V end lost 5 bases, the J end lost 4 bases, and 11 bases lay between the germline ends. Here the CDR3 reads CASSPGTGNEKLFF. CDR3 nucleotides: TGTGCCAGCAGCCCGGGGACGGGTAATGAAAAACTGTTTTTT.

V and J are TRBV6-1 and TRBJ1-1, with D tentatively TRBD1 (6 bases). CDR3 length equals 15 residues. Germline V gene data show CDR1 as MNHNS and CDR2 as SASEGT. Trimming shortened V by 5 bases and J by 0 bases, and 13 bases separated the two germline ends. For the CDR3, the DNA is TGTGCCAGCAGTCCATCGGACAGTTTGAACACTGAAGCTTTCTTT. As protein: CASSPSDSLNTEAFF.

This clone has a handful of counts. This chain connects TRBV19 to TRBJ1-1; D gene ambiguous. Per germline, CDR1 LNHDA and CDR2 SQIVND (reference sequence). CDR3 length equals 15 residues. V shed 4 bases and J shed 1 base, with 13 bases lying between them. In DNA form, the CDR3 reads TGTGCCAGTAGTACCCTCTTGGAGGGGAACACTGAAGCTTTCTTT. It translates to CASSTLLEGNTEAFF.

The genes are TRBV6-5 and TRBJ2-7, with a possible D match to TRBD1 (5 bases). The germline V gene has CDR1 MNHEY and CDR2 SVGAGI. This CDR3 is 13 amino acids long. V shed 6 bases and J shed 0 bases, with 9 bases lying between them. CDR3 sequence reads: CASRGRDSYEQYF. CDR3 DNA: TGTGCCAGCAGGGGCAGGGACTCCTACGAGCAGTACTTC.

This clone has a handful of counts. The rearrangement uses TRBV13 and TRBJ2-4; D assignment may be TRBD1 or TRBD2 (5 bases each). There are 15 residues in the CDR3. Trimming cost V 1 base and J 2 bases, with 9 bases left between them. In germline, CDR1 is PRHDT, CDR2 FYEKMQ (reference sequence). The CDR3 loop reads CASSLEGTTKNIQYF. As DNA, the CDR3 is TGTGCCAGCAGCTTAGAAGGGACGACCAAAAACATTCAGTACTTC.

This chain links TRBV5-1 with TRBJ2-7; TRBD1 matches 9 bases. Germline CDR1 and CDR2: SGHRS and YFSETQ. The CDR3 runs 13 residues. V trimming: 4 bases; J trimming: 4 bases; junction bases outside the gene matches: 3. CDR3 coding DNA: TGCGCCAGCAGCACTGGGACAGGGTACGAGCAGTACTTC. Translating gives CASSTGTGYEQYF.

In this sample, this clone turned up a few times. The rearrangement uses TRBV13 and TRBJ2-3; D call uncertain. The V gene lost 5 bases and the J gene lost 5 bases, with 8 bases spanning the gap. CDR1 PRHDT and CDR2 FYEKMQ come from the germline V gene (reference sequence). The CDR3 totals 12 residues. The CDR3 DNA sequence: TGTGCCAGCAGCCAAGACAAAGATACGCAGTATTTT. Amino acid sequence: CASSQDKDTQYF.

This clone has a handful of counts. The rearrangement joins TRBV5-5 to TRBJ2-3; possibly TRBD1 for D (5 bases). Germline V gene data show CDR1 as SGHKS and CDR2 as YYEKEE (reference sequence). V was trimmed by 5 bases and J by 5 bases, leaving 18 bases between them. CDR3 size: 15 residues. CDR3 protein: CASSHVGDTGDTQYF. The CDR3 DNA is TGTGCCAGCAGTCATGTAGGGGATACCGGAGATACGCAGTATTTT.

The chain links TRBV9 to TRBJ2-6; no clear D gene. CDR1 is SGDLS and CDR2 is YYNGEE in the germline V gene. V lost 2 bases and J lost 2, with 14 bases in between. This CDR3 is 17 amino acids long. The CDR3 nucleotides read TGTGCCAGCAGCGTCCCCGCCCAGGTGCCTGGGGCCAACGTCCTGACTTTC. Translating gives CASSVPAQVPGANVLTF.

This chain connects TRBV27 to TRBJ1-2; D may be TRBD1 (5 bases). V was trimmed by 5 bases and J by 1 base, leaving 23 bases between them. Germline values: CDR1 MNHEY, CDR2 SMNVEV (reference sequence). This CDR3 is built from 18 residues. CDR3 sequence: CASSAITSAGPDNYGYTF. CDR3 bases: TGTGCCAGCAGTGCTATAACCTCGGCAGGGCCGGATAACTATGGCTACACCTTC.

This clone was recorded a few times. The chain links TRBV5-4 to TRBJ2-2; D is possibly TRBD1 (5 bases). Germline V gives CDR1 SGHNT, CDR2 YYREEE (reference sequence). Trimming left V 5 bases short and J 4 bases short, with 12 bases between. The CDR3 sequence is 14 residues long. CDR3 protein: CASSQGIATGELFF. CDR3 in DNA: TGTGCCAGCAGTCAGGGTATAGCCACCGGGGAGCTGTTTTTT. The full variable domain, completed using reference TRBV5-4 and TRBJ2-2, is ETGVTQSPTHLIKTRGQQVTLRCSSQSGHNTVSWYQQALGQGPQFIFQYYREEENGRGNFPPRFSGLQFPNYSSELNVNALELDDSALYLCASSQGIATGELFFGEGSRLTVL.

The V and J genes are TRBV30 and TRBJ2-7, with 9 bases lining up with TRBD1. V gave up 2 bases and J gave up 7 bases; unmatched junction bases: 9. CDR3 length: 14 residues. The germline V gene has CDR1 GTSNPN and CDR2 SVGIG (reference sequence). The CDR3: CAWSLGQGVGEQYF. DNA for the CDR3: TGTGCCTGGAGTTTGGGACAGGGAGTTGGAGAGCAGTACTTC. Looking up the rest from reference TRBV30 and TRBJ2-7 gives the full variable domain: SQTIHQWPATLVQPVGSPLSLECTVEGTSNPNLYWYRQAAGRGLQLLFYSVGIGQISSEVPQNLSASRPQDRQFILSSKKLLLSDSGFYLCAWSLGQGVGEQYFGPGTRLTVT.

The rearrangement joins TRBV14 to TRBJ2-3, with 7 bases fitting TRBD1. The CDR3 loop spans 15 amino acids. Per the germline V gene, CDR1 is SGHDN and CDR2 is FVKESK. Trimming took 0 bases from V and 5 from J; bases not matched to a gene: 5. For the CDR3, the DNA is TGTGCCAGCAGCCAAGAGACAGGGTGGGGAGATACGCAGTATTTT. Residues: CASSQETGWGDTQYF. Full variable domain (remainder filled in from reference TRBV14 and TRBJ2-3): EAGVTQFPSHSVIEKGQTVTLRCDPISGHDNLYWYRRVMGKEIKFLLHFVKESKQDESGMPNNRFLAERTGGTYSTLKVQPAELEDSGVYFCASSQETGWGDTQYFGPGTRLTVL.

V gene TRBV28 combines with J gene TRBJ1-2, with D possibly being TRBD1 (5 bases). V was trimmed by 6 bases and J by 7 bases, leaving 18 bases between them. Germline-derived CDR1 and CDR2 are MDHEN and SYDVKM. The CDR3 has 14 amino acids. The CDR3 is CASSWGGEGVGYTF. CDR3 DNA: TGTGCCAGCAGCTGGGGCGGGGAGGGCGTTGGCTACACCTTC.

This clone was seen more than once but under ten times. This chain links TRBV7-9 with TRBJ2-1, with TRBD2 matching over 7 bases. After removal of 0 bases from V and 6 bases from J, the junction contained 5 bases not matched to a gene. The CDR3 runs 15 residues. The germline V gene has CDR1 SEHNR and CDR2 FQNEAQ (reference sequence). The CDR3 DNA sequence: TGTGCCAGCAGCTTAGCGGGACTACGAAGCAATGAGCAGTTCTTC. Translation gives CASSLAGLRSNEQFF.

The chain links TRBV4-3 to TRBJ1-4, with 7 bases identical to TRBD1. The germline CDR1 and CDR2 sequences are LGHNA and YSLEER. V lost 2 bases to trimming and J lost 7 bases; unmatched junction nucleotides: 7. The CDR3 length is 15 residues. The CDR3 is CASSQLLDRPEKLFF. CDR3 in DNA: TGCGCCAGCAGCCAACTATTGGACAGGCCTGAAAAACTGTTTTTT.

Concerning this clone: Other nucleotide sequences in the sample specify the same CDR3. The V and J genes are TRBV27 and TRBJ1-1; 7 bases are a match to TRBD1. V was pared by 3 bases and J by 2 bases, with 3 bases of the junction left unmatched. The germline CDR1 and CDR2 sequences are MNHEY and SMNVEV (reference sequence). This CDR3 is built from 14 residues. CDR3 loop: CASSLSGGNTEAFF. For the CDR3, the DNA is TGTGCCAGCAGTTTGTCAGGGGGAAACACTGAAGCTTTCTTT.

The chain recombines TRBV30 with TRBJ1-1, with D perhaps TRBD1 (5 bases). Germline V gene lookup returns CDR1 GTSNPN and CDR2 SVGIG (reference sequence). The CDR3 consists of 13 residues. V was clipped by 1 base and J by 6 bases, with 12 bases between them. The CDR3 protein is CAWSAGRGAEAFF. In nucleotides, the CDR3 is TGTGCCTGGAGTGCAGGACGGGGCGCTGAAGCTTTCTTT.

This clone appeared a few times. This chain links TRBV6-6 with TRBJ1-3; D not resolved. CDR1 is MNHNY and CDR2 is SVGAGI in the germline V gene (reference sequence). The CDR3 sequence is 16 residues long. V was clipped by 7 bases and J by 0 bases, with 16 bases between them. The CDR3 DNA reads as TGTGCCAGCACCAGAACCAAGGGTAGCTCTGGAAACACCATATATTTT. Its protein product is CASTRTKGSSGNTIYF.

This rearrangement joins TRBV4-1 to TRBJ1-2; D is uncertain. CDR1 is MGHRA and CDR2 is YSYEKL in the germline V gene. V dropped 0 bases and J dropped 8 bases, with 13 bases sitting between them. The CDR3 extends over 14 amino acids. Here the CDR3 DNA reads TGCGCCAGCAGCCAAGATCATTCGCGGCGGGGCTACACCTTC. It codes for CASSQDHSRRGYTF.

This clone was detected only once. The V gene is TRBV27, the J gene TRBJ2-2; D uncertain. Germline CDR1 is MNHEY and CDR2 is SMNVEV (reference sequence). The CDR3 runs 12 residues. The ends were cut back, 8 bases at V and 1 base at J, with 5 bases in the middle. The CDR3 DNA sequence: TGTGCCAGCCTAGAGAACACCGGGGAGCTGTTTTTT. It yields the protein CASLENTGELFF.

The chain combines TRBV18 with TRBJ2-2; weak D call: TRBD1 (5 bases). This CDR3 contains 13 residues. The ends were cut back, 5 bases at V and 6 bases at J, with 10 bases in the middle. CDR1 and CDR2 (germline): KGHSH, LQKENI. The CDR3 coding sequence is TGTGCCAGCTCAGAGTACAGGCCCGGGGAGCTGTTTTTT. The encoded protein is CASSEYRPGELFF.

This chain links TRBV27 with TRBJ1-1, with 8 bases aligning to TRBD1. The CDR3 is made up of 15 amino acids. Trimming cost V 3 bases and J 0 bases; bases outside gene matches: 3. Germline V gene data show CDR1 as MNHEY and CDR2 as SMNVEV (reference sequence). The CDR3 sequence: CASSFAGGLNTEAFF. The CDR3 nucleotides are TGTGCCAGCAGTTTTGCAGGGGGCTTGAACACTGAAGCTTTCTTT.

The chain is built from TRBV15 and TRBJ2-5; tentatively, D is TRBD1 (7 bases). The V end was cut by 6 bases, the J end by 5 bases, with 13 bases between. The germline V gene has CDR1 LNHNV and CDR2 YYDKDF (reference sequence). The CDR3 has 13 residues. The CDR3, as DNA: TGTGCCACCAGTACAGGGGAGGAGGAGACCCAGTACTTC. Its protein is CATSTGEEETQYF.

J is TRBJ2-7 and V is TRBV7-9, with 7 bases aligning to TRBD1. V shed 5 bases and J 7 bases; nucleotides not matched to a gene: 14. The CDR3 covers 15 residues. Germline V gene lookup returns CDR1 SEHNR and CDR2 FQNEAQ (reference sequence). The CDR3 loop reads CASSDSYRGMEEQYF. The CDR3 DNA is TGTGCCAGCAGCGATTCATACAGGGGAATGGAAGAGCAGTACTTC. The full variable domain, completed using reference TRBV7-9 and TRBJ2-7, is DTGVSQNPRHKITKRGQNVTFRCDPISEHNRLYWYRQTLGQGPEFLTYFQNEAQLEKSRLLSDRFSAERPKGSFSTLEIQRTEQGDSAMYLCASSDSYRGMEEQYFGPGTRLTVT.

As DNA, the CDR3 is TGTGCCAGCAGCTTAGGGCAGGCCTCCTACGAGCAGTACTTC. Translated, it gives CASSLGQASYEQYF. The rearrangement joins TRBV13 to TRBJ2-7; unclear D gene. The CDR3 is made up of 14 amino acids. Germline CDR1 PRHDT, CDR2 FYEKMQ (reference sequence). V lost 0 bases and J 0 bases, leaving 6 bases between the germline ends.

The chain combines TRBV7-2 with TRBJ2-1; possibly TRBD1 for D (5 bases). V was trimmed by 1 base and J by 4 bases, leaving 11 bases between them. The germline V gene encodes CDR1 SGHTA and CDR2 FQGNSA. The CDR3 length is 15 residues. CDR3 coding DNA: TGTGCCAGCAGCTTAGGACAGCCCTGGTACAATGAGCAGTTCTTC. Its protein is CASSLGQPWYNEQFF.

The chain couples TRBV5-1 to TRBJ2-5; 10 nucleotides match TRBD1. The CDR3 is 15 amino acids. With V trimmed by 2 bases and J by 5 bases, 6 bases remained unmatched. CDR1 and CDR2 from the germline V gene are SGHRS and YFSETQ. CDR3 DNA: TGCGCCAGCAGCTTAGGGACAGGGGAGGATGAGACCCAGTACTTC. It codes for CASSLGTGEDETQYF.

With regard to this clone: The junction differs from germline at one of its ends, possibly a read error. The chain has TRBV11-2 and TRBJ1-1; 7 nucleotides align to TRBD1. The germline gives CDR1 SGHAT, CDR2 FQNNGV. The CDR3 sequence is 13 residues long. The CDR3 coding sequence is TGTGCCAGCAGCCTACAGGGGAACCCTGAAGCTTTCTTT. It is translated as CASSLQGNPEAFF.

This clone was counted only a few times. J is TRBJ2-7 and V is TRBV19; no clear D gene. CDR3 length: 14 residues. The ends were cut back, 6 bases at V and 5 bases at J, with 17 bases in the middle. Looked up from germline, CDR1 is LNHDA and CDR2 is SQIVND (reference sequence). The CDR3 bases are TGTGCCAGTAGACACCGAACCGGGCATCACGAGCAGTACTTC. Its translation: CASRHRTGHHEQYF.

The rearrangement joins TRBV5-6 to TRBJ2-3; D not certain. V was cut by 2 bases and J by 1 base, with 14 bases left in between. Germline V CDR1 and CDR2: SGHDT, YYEEEE. The CDR3 has 16 amino acids. CDR3 nucleotide sequence: TGTGCCAGCAGCTTCCCCGGCCCCTACGGCACAGATACGCAGTATTTT. Translating gives CASSFPGPYGTDTQYF.